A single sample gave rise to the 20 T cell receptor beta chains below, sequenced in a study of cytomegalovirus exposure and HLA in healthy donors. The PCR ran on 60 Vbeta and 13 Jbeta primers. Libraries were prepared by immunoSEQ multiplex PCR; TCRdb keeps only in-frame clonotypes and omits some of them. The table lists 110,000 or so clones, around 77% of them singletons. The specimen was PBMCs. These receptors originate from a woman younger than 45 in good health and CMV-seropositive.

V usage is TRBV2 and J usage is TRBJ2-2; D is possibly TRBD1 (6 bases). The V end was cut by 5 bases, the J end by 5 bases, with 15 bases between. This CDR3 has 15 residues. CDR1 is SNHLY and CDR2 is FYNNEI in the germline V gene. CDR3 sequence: CASSYYGQITGELFF. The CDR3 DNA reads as TGTGCCAGCAGTTACTACGGACAGATAACCGGGGAGCTGTTTTTT.

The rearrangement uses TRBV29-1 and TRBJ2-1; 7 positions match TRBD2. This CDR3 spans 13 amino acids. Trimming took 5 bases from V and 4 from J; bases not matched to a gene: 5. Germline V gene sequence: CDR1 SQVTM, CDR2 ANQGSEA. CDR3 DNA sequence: TGCAGCGTTTCGGGGGAGGGTTACAATGAGCAGTTCTTC. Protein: CSVSGEGYNEQFF.

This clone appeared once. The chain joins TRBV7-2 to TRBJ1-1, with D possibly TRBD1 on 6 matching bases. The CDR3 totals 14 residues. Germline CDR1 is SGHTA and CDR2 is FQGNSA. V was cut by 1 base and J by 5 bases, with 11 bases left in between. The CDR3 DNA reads TGTGCCAGCAGCTTAGGAGGGGGATTTACTGAAGCTTTCTTT. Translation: CASSLGGGFTEAFF.

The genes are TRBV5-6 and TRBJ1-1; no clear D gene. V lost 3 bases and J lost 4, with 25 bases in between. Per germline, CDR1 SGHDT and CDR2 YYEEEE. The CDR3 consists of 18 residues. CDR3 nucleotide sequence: TGTGCCAGCAGCTCGCCGGATCAGGACCGTGGAGGTAGCACTGAAGCTTTCTTT. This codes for CASSSPDQDRGGSTEAFF.

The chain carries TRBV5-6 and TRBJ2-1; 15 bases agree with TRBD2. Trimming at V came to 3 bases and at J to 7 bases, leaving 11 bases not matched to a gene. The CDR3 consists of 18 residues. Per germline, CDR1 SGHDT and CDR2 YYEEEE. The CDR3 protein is CASSSWTSGGAFGNEQFF. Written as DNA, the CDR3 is TGTGCCAGCAGCTCTTGGACTAGCGGGGGGGCCTTTGGGAATGAGCAGTTCTTC. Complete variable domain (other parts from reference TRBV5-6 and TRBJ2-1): DAGVTQSPTHLIKTRGQQVTLRCSPKSGHDTVSWYQQALGQGPQFIFQYYEEEERQRGNFPDRFSGHQFPNYSSELNVNALLLGDSALYLCASSSWTSGGAFGNEQFFGPGTRLTVL.

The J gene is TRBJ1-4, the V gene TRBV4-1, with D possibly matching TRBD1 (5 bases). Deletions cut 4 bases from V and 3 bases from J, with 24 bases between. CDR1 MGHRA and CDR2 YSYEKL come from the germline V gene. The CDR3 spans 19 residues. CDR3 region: CASSRPGGEKGWSNEKLFF. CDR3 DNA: TGCGCCAGCAGCCGACCCGGGGGGGAGAAGGGTTGGTCTAATGAAAAACTGTTTTTT.

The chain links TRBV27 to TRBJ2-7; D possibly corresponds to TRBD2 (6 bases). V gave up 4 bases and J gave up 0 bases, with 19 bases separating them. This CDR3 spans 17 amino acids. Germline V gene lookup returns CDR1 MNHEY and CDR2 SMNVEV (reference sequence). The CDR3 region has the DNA TGTGCCAGCAGTTCAATGGTGGAGGGCCGCAACTCCTACGAGCAGTACTTC. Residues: CASSSMVEGRNSYEQYF.

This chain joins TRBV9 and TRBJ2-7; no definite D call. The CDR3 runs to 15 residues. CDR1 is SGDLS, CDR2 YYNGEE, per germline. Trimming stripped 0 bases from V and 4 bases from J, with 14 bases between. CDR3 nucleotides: TGTGCCAGCAGCGTAGAGCCCACTTACGATTACGAGCAGTACTTC. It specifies CASSVEPTYDYEQYF.

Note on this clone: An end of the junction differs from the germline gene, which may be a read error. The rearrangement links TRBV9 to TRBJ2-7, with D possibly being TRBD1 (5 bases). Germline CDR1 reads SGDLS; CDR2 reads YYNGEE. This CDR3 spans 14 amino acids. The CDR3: CASGVAANDRQRYF. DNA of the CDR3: TGTGCCAGCGGCGTAGCTGCAAATGACAGACAAAGGTACTTC.

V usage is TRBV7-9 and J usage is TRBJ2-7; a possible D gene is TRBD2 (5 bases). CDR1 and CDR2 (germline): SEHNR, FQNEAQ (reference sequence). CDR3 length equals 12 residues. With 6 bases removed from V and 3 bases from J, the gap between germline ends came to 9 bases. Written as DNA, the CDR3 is TGTGCCAGCAGACTAGGGTTCTACGAGCAGTACTTC. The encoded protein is CASRLGFYEQYF.

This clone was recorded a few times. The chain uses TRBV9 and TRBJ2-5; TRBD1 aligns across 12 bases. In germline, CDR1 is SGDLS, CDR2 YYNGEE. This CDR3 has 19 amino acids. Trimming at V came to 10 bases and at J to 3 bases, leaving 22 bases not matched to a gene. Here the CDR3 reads CARQGDRGHEVGKKETQYF. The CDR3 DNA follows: TGTGCCCGACAAGGGGACAGGGGGCATGAGGTGGGTAAGAAAGAGACCCAGTACTTC.

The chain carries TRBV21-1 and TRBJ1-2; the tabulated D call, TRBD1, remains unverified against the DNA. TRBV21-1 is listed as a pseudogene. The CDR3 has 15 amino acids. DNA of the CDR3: TGTGCCAGCAGCAAAGGGGACAGGGGCTTCTATGGCTACACCTTC. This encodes CASSKGDRGFYGYTF.

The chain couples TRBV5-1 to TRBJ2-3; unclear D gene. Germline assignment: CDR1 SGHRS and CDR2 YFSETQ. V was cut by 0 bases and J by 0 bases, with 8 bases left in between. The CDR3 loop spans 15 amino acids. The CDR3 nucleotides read TGCGCCAGCAGCTTGGGTGCTACCAGCACAGATACGCAGTATTTT. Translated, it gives CASSLGATSTDTQYF.

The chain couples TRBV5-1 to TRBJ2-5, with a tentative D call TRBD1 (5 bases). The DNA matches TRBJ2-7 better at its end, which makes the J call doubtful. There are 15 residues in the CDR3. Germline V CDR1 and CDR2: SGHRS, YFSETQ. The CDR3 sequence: CASRQEWGEAYEQYF. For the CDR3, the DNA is TGCGCCAGCAGACAGGAGTGGGGTGAAGCCTACGAGCAGTACTTC.

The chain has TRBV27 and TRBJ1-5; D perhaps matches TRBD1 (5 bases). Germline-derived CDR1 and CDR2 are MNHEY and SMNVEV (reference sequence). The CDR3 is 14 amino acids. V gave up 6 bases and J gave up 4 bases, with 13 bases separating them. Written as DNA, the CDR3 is TGTGCCAGCAGCTCTTGGGGGGGTAATCAGCCCCAGCATTTT. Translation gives CASSSWGGNQPQHF.

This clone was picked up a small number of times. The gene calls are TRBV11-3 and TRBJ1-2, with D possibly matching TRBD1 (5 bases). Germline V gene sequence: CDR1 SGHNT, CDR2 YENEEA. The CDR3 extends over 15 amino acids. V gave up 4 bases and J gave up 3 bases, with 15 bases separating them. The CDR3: CASSYSQGGDYGYTF. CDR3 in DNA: TGTGCCAGCAGCTACTCCCAGGGAGGCGACTATGGCTACACCTTC.

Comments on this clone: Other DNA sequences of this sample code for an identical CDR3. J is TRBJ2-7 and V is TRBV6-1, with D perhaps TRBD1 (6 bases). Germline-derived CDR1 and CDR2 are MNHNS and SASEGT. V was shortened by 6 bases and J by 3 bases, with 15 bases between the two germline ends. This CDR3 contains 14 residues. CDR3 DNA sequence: TGTGCCAGCAGCCTCGTAGGGACATACTACGAGCAGTACTTC. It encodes CASSLVGTYYEQYF.

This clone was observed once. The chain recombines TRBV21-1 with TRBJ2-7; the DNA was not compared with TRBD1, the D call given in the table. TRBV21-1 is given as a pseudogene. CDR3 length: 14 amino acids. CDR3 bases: TGTGTCAGCAGCAATTTAGGGACACCCTACGAGCAGTACTTC. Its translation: CVSSNLGTPYEQYF.

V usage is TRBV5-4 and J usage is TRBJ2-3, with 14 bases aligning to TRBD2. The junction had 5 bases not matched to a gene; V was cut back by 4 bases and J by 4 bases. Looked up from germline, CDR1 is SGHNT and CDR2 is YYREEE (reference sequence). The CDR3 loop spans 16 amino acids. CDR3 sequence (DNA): TGTGCCAGCAGCCAGGGACTAGCGGGAGTATCAGATACGCAGTATTTT. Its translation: CASSQGLAGVSDTQYF.

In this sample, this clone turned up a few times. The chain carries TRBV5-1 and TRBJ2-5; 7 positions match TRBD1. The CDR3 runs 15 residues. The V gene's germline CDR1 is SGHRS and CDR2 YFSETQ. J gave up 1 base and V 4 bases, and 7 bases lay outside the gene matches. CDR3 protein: CASSTSAGGQETQYF. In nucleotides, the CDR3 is TGCGCCAGCAGCACGAGTGCAGGGGGCCAAGAGACCCAGTACTTC.